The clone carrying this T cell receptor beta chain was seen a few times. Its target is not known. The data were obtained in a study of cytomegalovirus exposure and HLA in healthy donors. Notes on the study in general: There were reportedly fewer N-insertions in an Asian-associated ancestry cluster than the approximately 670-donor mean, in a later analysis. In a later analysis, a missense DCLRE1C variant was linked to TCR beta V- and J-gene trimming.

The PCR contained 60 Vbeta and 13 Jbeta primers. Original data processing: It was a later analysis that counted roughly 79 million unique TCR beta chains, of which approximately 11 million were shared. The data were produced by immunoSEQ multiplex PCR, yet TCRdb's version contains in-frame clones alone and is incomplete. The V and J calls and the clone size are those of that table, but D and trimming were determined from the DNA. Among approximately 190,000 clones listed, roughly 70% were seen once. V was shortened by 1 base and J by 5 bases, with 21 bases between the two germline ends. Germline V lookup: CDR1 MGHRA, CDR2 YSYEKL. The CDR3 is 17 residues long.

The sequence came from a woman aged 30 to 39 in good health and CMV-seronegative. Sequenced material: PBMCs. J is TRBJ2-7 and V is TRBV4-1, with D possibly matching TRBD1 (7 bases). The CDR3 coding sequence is TGCGCCAGCAGCCAAGGTGGATTGTTGCAGGGGGGAAACGAGCAGTACTTC. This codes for CASSQGGLLQGGNEQYF.